The source of this TCR beta chain is a study of blood T cells in healthy people across ages (dated by TCRdb to the mid-2010s). A note on the overall study: In model experiments, template switching captured roughly one uniquely barcoded TCR beta cDNA molecule for every two T cells. Using deep sequencing normalized with unique cDNA molecular identifiers, the study measured how TCR beta repertoire diversity changes with age. Four age groups were formed from the donors: young (average 16 years), middle-aged (just under 40), aged (62) and long-lived (roughly 81). To avoid experimental bias, donors of different ages were spread randomly across the sequencing lanes. For two donors (one aged 18 to 30 and one aged 80 or older), the study analyzed two additional independent replicas of 1 million unique cDNA reads from the same blood draw. Findings and caveats that apply to the study as a whole: Because donor CMV infection status was unknown, age-related changes in expanded clonotypes were potentially confounded. Observed TCR beta diversity per million T cells fell roughly linearly with age, and a significant reduction was already apparent by age around 40. The long-lived group showed more naive CD4+ T cells, fewer expanded clones and increased TCR diversity than the aged group, suggesting age selection. Estimates of total diversity based on one million sequenced T cells were regarded as lower bounds and as underestimates. Because profiling used bulk unsorted PBMCs, naive and antigen-experienced compartments could not be compared conclusively. Observed TCR beta diversity correlated strongly with the percentage of naive T cells measured by flow cytometry.

Donors were 39 systemically healthy Caucasian individuals from Russia aged roughly 6 to 95 years. Each donor gave around 9.5 milliliters of peripheral blood, collected into EDTA-treated Vacutainer tubes. Ficoll-Paque density-gradient centrifugation was used to isolate PBMCs, with at least 6 million per sample. Total RNA, at least 6 micrograms per sample, was extracted from PBMCs with Trizol reagent. For every donor, flow cytometry on a PBMC aliquot measured the percentage of naive CD45RAhigh/CD27high T cells. As to this clonotype: Its antigen is not yet known. One base away there is no much larger clone; base qualities are not given.

Libraries were prepared through 5' RACE. The data were produced on an Illumina HiSeq 2500. A second 7 to 11 cycle PCR used a sample-barcoded 5' primer and a J-beta primer mix. A template-switch 5' adaptor carrying 12 random nucleotides introduced a unique molecular identifier onto each TCR beta cDNA molecule. Each sample yielded at least 2.5 million CDR3-containing paired-end reads. All of the RNA was converted into first-strand cDNA using the Mint cDNA synthesis kit, with a TRBC-specific oligonucleotide serving as the primer. All cDNA was treated with uracil-DNA glycosylase and then went through a first 18-cycle PCR with the universal primers M1SS and BC2_uni_R. The study's processing was this. Normalization of each sample was performed by random selection of 1 million high-quality reads, each carrying a distinct molecular identifier. Instead of being binned into consensus sequences, reads with shared molecular identifiers were discarded. CDR3 identification, clonotype clustering and error correction used MiTCR with a Q25 quality threshold and the strictest error-elimination algorithm. A nonparametric unseen species model with Euler transformation was used to estimate a lower bound on total TCR beta diversity. TCRdb reprocessed the public reads (quality trimming at Q25 with fastp, clone calling with MiXCR) and kept in-frame beta chains. Entries are consolidated by CDR3 protein sequence, retaining the most common genes and DNA. These V and J calls derive from TCRdb rather than the authors' analysis. This sample lists hundreds of thousands of distinct CDR3 sequences; roughly 53% were detected once. The ten largest clones capture over 35% of the sample.

The sequence was collected from a man aged 60-69 years in good health. The sequenced sample consisted of blood.

The DNA reads as follows: TGTGCCACCAGCAGAGATATCGGCGTTCTTGACTACACCTTC. The encoded protein is CATSRDIGVLDYTF. The rearrangement joined TRBV15 to TRBJ1-2, with no D gene named confidently. The V and J ends are trimmed by 0 bases and 10 bases, leaving 15 bases between them. CDR1 and CDR2, per the germline V gene (reference sequence), are LNHNV and YYDKDF. The CDR3 numbers 14 residues from cysteine through phenylalanine. The read is trimmed to its CDR3 DNA, 42 bases read in frame from base 1.